This paragraph reports one TCR beta chain. Data came from immunoSEQ multiplex PCR; TCRdb stores just in-frame clones and leaves some out. Of around 100,000 clones in the sample, about 89% were seen once. Germline CDR1 reads SGHDT; CDR2 reads YYEEEE. V lost 1 base and J lost 2, with 9 bases in between. The CDR3 has 14 amino acids. The sample belongs to a study of blood T cell repertoires in COVID-19. The receptor was derived from a man aged 50 or older with active COVID-19. The chain carries TRBV5-6 and TRBJ2-5, with D perhaps TRBD1 (5 bases). Specimen: peripheral blood. CDR3 DNA sequence: TGTGCCAGCAGCTTGAAGAACAGGCAAGAGACCCAGTACTTC. Amino acid sequence: CASSLKNRQETQYF.